Presented here are 17 T cell receptor beta chains from one specimen sequenced in a study of blood T cell repertoires in COVID-19. Repertoires were generated with immunoSEQ multiplex PCR, while TCRdb's copy carries only in-frame clones and drops some. Of around 110,000 clones listed, just over 90% are singletons. The sequencing input was peripheral blood. These receptors were taken from a human donor with active COVID-19. The donor label of this sample is uncertain.

The rearrangement joins TRBV5-4 to TRBJ1-1; D is uncertain. Germline lookup yields CDR1 SGHNT and CDR2 YYREEE (reference sequence). The CDR3 consists of 13 residues. V lost 0 bases and J lost 3, with 6 bases in between. The CDR3 DNA reads TGTGCCAGCAGCTTGGGGCAGGACACTGAAGCTTTCTTT. Its translation: CASSLGQDTEAFF.

This chain uses TRBV11-2 with TRBJ1-6; a possible D gene is TRBD1 (6 bases). The V and J ends lost 5 bases and 9 bases respectively, with 14 bases between them. Per the germline V gene, CDR1 is SGHAT and CDR2 is FQNNGV. The CDR3 sequence is 14 residues long. This CDR3 is CASSPTGMRSPLHF. CDR3 in DNA: TGTGCCAGCAGCCCAACAGGGATGCGTTCACCCCTCCACTTT.

The rearrangement links TRBV6-2 or TRBV6-3 to TRBJ1-1; TRBD1 might be the D (5 bases). Per germline, CDR1 MNHEY and CDR2 SVGEGT. Trimming cost V 6 bases and J 3 bases, with 26 bases left between them. The CDR3 is 18 residues long. The CDR3: CASSHPKLGGAVDTEAFF. Here the CDR3 DNA reads TGTGCCAGCAGCCACCCCAAGTTAGGAGGGGCCGTGGACACTGAAGCTTTCTTT.

The J gene is TRBJ1-1, the V gene TRBV12-3 or TRBV12-4; 8 bases match TRBD1. V dropped 5 bases and J dropped 11; count of bases not matched to a gene: 7. This CDR3 is 12 amino acids long. CDR3 protein: CASSLGQGGAFF. Here the CDR3 DNA reads TGTGCCAGCAGTCTCGGACAGGGAGGTGCTTTCTTT.

In this sample, this clone turned up once. This chain uses TRBV2 with TRBJ2-1; 11 nucleotides line up with TRBD2. Germline values: CDR1 SNHLY, CDR2 FYNNEI. The CDR3 has 15 residues. J lost 4 bases, V lost 6 bases, and 5 bases had no gene match. The CDR3 nucleotides read TGTGCCAGCAGGGAGACTAGCGGGGAGTACAATGAGCAGTTCTTC. Residues: CASRETSGEYNEQFF.

V gene TRBV19 combines with J gene TRBJ1-5; D remains unclear. V lost 8 bases, J lost 2 bases, and 16 bases lay in between. The CDR3 has 15 residues. Germline values: CDR1 LNHDA, CDR2 SQIVND (reference sequence). CDR3 DNA: TGTGCCAGTTTAGAACTAAACACGGGCAATCAGCCCCAGCATTTT. It is translated as CASLELNTGNQPQHF.

The rearrangement links TRBV5-1 to TRBJ1-6, with a possible D match to TRBD1 (5 bases). Germline V gene lookup returns CDR1 SGHRS and CDR2 YFSETQ. There are 16 residues in the CDR3. Trimming removed 0 bases from V and 6 bases from J, with 13 bases in between. Here the CDR3 reads CASSLAPGIGNSPLHF. The CDR3 region has the DNA TGCGCCAGCAGCTTGGCACCAGGGATCGGTAATTCACCCCTCCACTTT.

This clone has a handful of counts. CDR3 sequence (DNA): TGTGCCAGCAGTGAAGGCCTTGAGGGCTACACCTTC. Amino acids: CASSEGLEGYTF. V usage is TRBV2 and J usage is TRBJ1-2; no firm D call. The germline CDR1 and CDR2 sequences are SNHLY and FYNNEI. V dropped 1 base and J dropped 8 bases, with 8 bases sitting between them. The CDR3 spans 12 residues.

The rearrangement links TRBV10-3 to TRBJ2-2, with TRBD1 matching 7 bases. Germline V CDR1 and CDR2: ENHRY, SYGVKD. With 3 bases clipped from V and 4 bases from J, the junction kept 5 bases outside the gene matches. There are 15 residues in the CDR3. The CDR3 region has the DNA TGTGCCATCAGTGATTCGACAGGGCGCACCGGGGAGCTGTTTTTT. It translates to CAISDSTGRTGELFF.

The gene calls are TRBV3-1 (or the pseudogene TRBV3-2) and TRBJ2-5; D might be TRBD2 (6 bases). The V and J ends lost 6 bases and 2 bases respectively, with 7 bases between them. There are 12 residues in the CDR3. Germline CDR1 is LGHDT and CDR2 is YNNKEL (reference sequence). The DNA of the CDR3 is TGTGCCAGCAGGACTAGACAAGAGACCCAGTACTTC. Translated: CASRTRQETQYF.

The chain links TRBV29-1 to TRBJ2-7; a weak D match, TRBD1 (6 bases). Germline CDR1 is SQVTM and CDR2 is ANQGSEA. The CDR3 spans 13 residues. V was clipped by 3 bases and J by 7 bases, with 16 bases between them. CDR3 nucleotide sequence: TGCAGCGTTGAGGGGGCCCCCGGCAAAGAGCAGTACTTC. This encodes CSVEGAPGKEQYF.

V gene TRBV5-8 combines with J gene TRBJ1-6; TRBD1 might be the D (6 bases). The CDR3 totals 12 residues. Germline loops: CDR1 SGHTS, CDR2 YDEGEE. Trimming removed 0 bases from V and 13 bases from J, with 8 bases in between. The CDR3 DNA is TGTGCCAGCAGCTTGGGTGGGGGCCCCCTCCACTTT. Its protein is CASSLGGGPLHF.

The chain is built from TRBV20-1 and TRBJ2-1; 11 positions agree with TRBD2. CDR1 is DFQATT and CDR2 is SNEGSKA in the germline V gene (reference sequence). This CDR3 contains 14 residues. Trimming removed 3 bases from V and 9 bases from J; junction bases left unmatched: 7. DNA for the CDR3: TGCAGTGCTAGTGTACTAGCGGGGGTATCTGAGCAGTTCTTC. Its protein is CSASVLAGVSEQFF.

CDR3 in DNA: TGTGCCAGCAGTTTACTAGCTTATAGCAATCAGCCCCAGCATTTT. Its protein product is CASSLLAYSNQPQHF. The V gene is TRBV28, the J gene TRBJ1-5; the D is unclear. CDR1 is MDHEN, CDR2 SYDVKM, per germline. Trimming took 2 bases from V and 0 from J, leaving 8 bases between them. CDR3 length: 15 residues. The full variable domain, completed using reference TRBV28 and TRBJ1-5, is DVKVTQSSRYLVKRTGEKVFLECVQDMDHENMFWYRQDPGLGLRLIYFSYDVKMKEKGDIPEGYSVSREKKERFSLILESASTNQTSMYLCASSLLAYSNQPQHFGDGTRLSIL.

This clone was counted once. The chain couples TRBV7-8 to TRBJ2-3, with 7 bases matching TRBD2. There are 17 residues in the CDR3. V lost 6 bases, J lost 0 bases, and 12 bases stayed unmatched. Germline V CDR1 and CDR2: SGHVS, FQNEAQ. CDR3 loop: CASRRFWEGTSTDTQYF. CDR3 bases: TGTGCCAGCAGGCGGTTTTGGGAGGGGACGAGCACAGATACGCAGTATTTT. Variable domain in full (rest from reference TRBV7-8 and TRBJ2-3): GAGVSQSPRYKVAKRGQDVALRCDPISGHVSLFWYQQALGQGPEFLTYFQNEAQLDKSGLPSDRFFAERPEGSVSTLKIQRTQQEDSAVYLCASRRFWEGTSTDTQYFGPGTRLTVL.

The V and J genes are TRBV7-6 and TRBJ2-5, with 10 bases matching TRBD2. J was trimmed by 0 bases and V by 1 base; bases with no gene match: 2. Germline V CDR1 and CDR2: SGHVS, FNYEAQ. This CDR3 comprises 16 residues. The CDR3 sequence: CASSLEAGGYQETQYF. The CDR3 DNA follows: TGTGCCAGCAGCTTAGAAGCGGGGGGGTACCAAGAGACCCAGTACTTC.

The V and J genes are TRBV29-1 and TRBJ2-7, with 7 bases fitting TRBD1. Germline V gives CDR1 SQVTM, CDR2 ANQGSEA. The J segment lost 6 bases and the V segment lost 6 bases, leaving 17 bases of the junction unmatched. The CDR3 is made up of 15 amino acids. The CDR3 loop reads CSVQTPLDRDREQYF. In DNA, the CDR3 is TGCAGCGTCCAAACTCCCCTAGACAGGGATCGCGAGCAGTACTTC.